Sequencing of this TCR beta chain was carried out in a study of T-cell reconstitution after alpha-beta-depleted transplantation in children. For TCRbeta, the library was prepared with unique molecular identifiers. Using its own MiXCR run on the PCR reads, TCRdb lists one record per CDR3 protein. The top ten hold 5.5% to 6.5% of the sample, which has over 150,000 distinct CDR3 sequences, approximately 7% seen once. This clonotype appeared many times. The CDR3 runs 13 residues. With 3 bases removed from V and 0 bases from J, the gap between germline ends came to 5 bases. The germline V gene encodes CDR1 SGHNT and CDR2 YENEEA.

The chain couples TRBV11-3 to TRBJ2-5, with unresolved D. The TCR comes from a boy between 2 and 10 years old with acute lymphoblastic leukemia, due to receive a stem cell transplant. Sequences were derived from PBMCs, sampled before TCRalphabeta/CD19-depleted stem cell transplant. In DNA, the CDR3 is TGTGCCAGCAGCTTGTCGAACCAAGAGACCCAGTACTTC. It translates to CASSLSNQETQYF.